The 24 T cell receptor beta chains given below trace back to one sample, sequenced in a study of blood T cell repertoires in COVID-19. Repertoires were generated with immunoSEQ multiplex PCR, while TCRdb's copy carries only in-frame clones and drops some. The repertoire holds 40,000 to 55,000 clones, with 78% as singletons. The material sequenced was PBMCs or T cells enriched from blood (not recorded which). The receptors originated from a woman aged 50 to 60 with acute COVID-19.

A few counts support this clone. This chain joins TRBV11-2 and TRBJ2-5; D call uncertain. CDR3 size: 13 residues. Germline V gene data show CDR1 as SGHAT and CDR2 as FQNNGV. Between the trimmed V and J ends, which lost 5 bases and 3 bases, there was a span of 10 bases. The CDR3 loop reads CASSGGEKETQYF. The CDR3 bases are TGTGCCAGCAGCGGTGGAGAAAAAGAGACCCAGTACTTC.

J is TRBJ1-1 and V is TRBV11-3; the match to TRBD1 covers 8 bases. The CDR3 totals 16 residues. Germline V lookup: CDR1 SGHNT, CDR2 YENEEA. V was clipped by 5 bases and J by 0 bases; unmatched bases: 8. The CDR3 spells CASSHTRGPVNTEAFF. The DNA for the CDR3 is TGTGCCAGCAGCCATACCAGGGGGCCGGTGAACACTGAAGCTTTCTTT.

This chain uses TRBV5-1 with TRBJ2-3; D not certain. This CDR3 has 14 amino acids. The germline V gene encodes CDR1 SGHRS and CDR2 YFSETQ. Trimming left V 2 bases short and J 6 bases short, with 13 bases between. The CDR3 protein is CASSFASADDTQYF. The CDR3, as DNA: TGCGCCAGCAGCTTTGCTAGTGCCGACGATACGCAGTATTTT.

The V gene is TRBV7-9, the J gene TRBJ1-5; weak D call: TRBD1 (5 bases). CDR1 SEHNR and CDR2 FQNEAQ come from the germline V gene (reference sequence). V was trimmed by 11 bases and J by 7 bases, leaving 15 bases between them. The CDR3 covers 12 residues. The CDR3 here is CASSTELQPQHF. The CDR3 bases are TGTGCCTCATCGACAGAGCTGCAGCCCCAGCATTTT.

The chain recombines TRBV7-9 with TRBJ1-1, with TRBD1 as a possible D gene (5 bases). CDR3 size: 15 residues. Trimming left V 1 base short and J 1 base short, with 10 bases between. Per germline, CDR1 SEHNR and CDR2 FQNEAQ (reference sequence). As DNA, the CDR3 is TGTGCCAGCAGCTTAGGGGCAGGGCGGAACACTGAAGCTTTCTTT. It encodes CASSLGAGRNTEAFF.

The J gene is TRBJ2-1, the V gene TRBV27; a weak D match, TRBD1 (5 bases). Germline V lookup: CDR1 MNHEY, CDR2 SMNVEV (reference sequence). V lost 6 bases to trimming and J lost 2 bases, with 14 bases between them. The CDR3 is 15 amino acids. CDR3 nucleotide sequence: TGTGCCAGCAGGCCCACCCGACAGCCCTACAATGAGCAGTTCTTC. Translated, it gives CASRPTRQPYNEQFF.

The DNA of the CDR3 is TGTGCCAGCAGTGAAATGACAGGATATAGCAATCAGCCCCAGCATTTT. Its protein is CASSEMTGYSNQPQHF. The chain links TRBV6-1 to TRBJ1-5, with TRBD1 as a possible D gene (6 bases). Germline V gives CDR1 MNHNS, CDR2 SASEGT. CDR3 length: 16 residues. Between the trimmed V and J ends, which lost 2 bases and 0 bases, there was a span of 11 bases.

This sequence joins TRBV5-5 and TRBJ1-6; no reliable D call. The CDR3 totals 15 residues. Deletions cut 2 bases from V and 7 bases from J, with 13 bases between. CDR1 and CDR2 (germline): SGHKS, YYEKEE (reference sequence). CDR3 amino acids: CASSFGQALNSPLHF. The CDR3 DNA follows: TGTGCCAGCAGCTTTGGGCAGGCCCTCAATTCACCCCTCCACTTT.

CDR3 DNA sequence: TGTGCCAGCAGCCTGGGTCGACAGAATGAAAAACTGTTTTTT. Translation: CASSLGRQNEKLFF. This chain uses TRBV7-9 with TRBJ1-4; D perhaps matches TRBD1 (5 bases). The CDR3 extends over 14 amino acids. Germline V gives CDR1 SEHNR, CDR2 FQNEAQ (reference sequence). Trimming removed 5 bases at V and 5 bases at J, with 12 bases between.

The chain uses TRBV10-3 and TRBJ2-7, with D possibly TRBD2 on 5 matching bases. Looked up from germline, CDR1 is ENHRY and CDR2 is SYGVKD. Deletions cut 3 bases from V and 6 bases from J, with 12 bases between. The CDR3 has 13 residues. The CDR3 DNA is TGTGCCATCAGTGACGGACTCACCTTCGAGCAGTACTTC. Translated: CAISDGLTFEQYF.

The chain is built from TRBV7-9 and TRBJ1-1; 9 positions agree with TRBD1. This CDR3 is 13 amino acids long. Germline values: CDR1 SEHNR, CDR2 FQNEAQ (reference sequence). V lost 5 bases and J lost 5; bases outside the gene matches: 3. The CDR3 reads CASSRQGVTEAFF. The CDR3 DNA is TGTGCCAGCAGCCGACAGGGGGTAACTGAAGCTTTCTTT.

The chain combines TRBV3-1 (or the pseudogene TRBV3-2) with TRBJ1-5; 9 bases are a match to TRBD1. Germline CDR1 reads LGHDT; CDR2 reads YNNKEL (reference sequence). The length of the CDR3 is 14 residues. The junction had 5 bases not matched to a gene; V was cut back by 4 bases and J by 7 bases. The CDR3 loop is CASSLGTGLQPQHF. As DNA, the CDR3 is TGTGCCAGCAGCCTTGGGACAGGGTTGCAGCCCCAGCATTTT.

J is TRBJ1-6 and V is TRBV5-1, with D maybe TRBD1 (6 bases). Trimming shortened V by 7 bases and J by 10 bases, and 30 bases separated the two germline ends. Germline CDR1 SGHRS, CDR2 YFSETQ. The CDR3 has 18 residues. The CDR3 region has the DNA TGCGCCAGCCCCCCGGGACACCCATCCCCTACATCCTCCTCACCCCTCCACTTT. This gives the protein CASPPGHPSPTSSSPLHF.

The chain employs TRBV13 and TRBJ1-6; 8 nucleotides agree with TRBD1. Germline values: CDR1 PRHDT, CDR2 FYEKMQ (reference sequence). This CDR3 region has 20 residues. The J segment lost 5 bases and the V segment lost 2 bases, leaving 17 bases of the junction unmatched. Written as DNA, the CDR3 is TGTGCCAGCAGCTTACGATTAACTTATCCGGGACAGGAGAATAATTCACCCCTCCACTTT. Protein: CASSLRLTYPGQENNSPLHF.

This clone was seen more than once but under ten times. This chain links TRBV7-3 with TRBJ1-2; D may be TRBD1 (6 bases). The CDR3 has 14 residues. V shed 4 bases and J shed 4 bases, with 13 bases lying between them. Germline V gene lookup returns CDR1 SGHTA and CDR2 FQGTGA. The CDR3 nucleotides are TGTGCCAGCAGCTCTCAACAGGGTGGCTATGGCTACACCTTC. Translation: CASSSQQGGYGYTF.

The J gene is TRBJ1-4, the V gene TRBV5-1, with D hard to call. The germline CDR1 and CDR2 sequences are SGHRS and YFSETQ. CDR3 length: 16 amino acids. V lost 4 bases and J lost 7, with 20 bases in between. The CDR3 sequence is CASSGGFAGPGEKLFF. For the CDR3, the DNA is TGCGCCAGCAGCGGAGGGTTCGCGGGCCCAGGTGAAAAACTGTTTTTT. Complete variable domain (other parts from reference TRBV5-1 and TRBJ1-4): KAGVTQTPRYLIKTRGQQVTLSCSPISGHRSVSWYQQTPGQGLQFLFEYFSETQRNKGNFPGRFSGRQFSNSRSEMNVSTLELGDSALYLCASSGGFAGPGEKLFFGSGTQLSVL.

The chain uses TRBV30 and TRBJ2-7; tentative D call: TRBD1 (6 bases). Germline V lookup: CDR1 GTSNPN, CDR2 SVGIG (reference sequence). The germline V and J ends were trimmed by 7 bases and 1 base, with 11 bases remaining between them. The CDR3 contains 12 residues. The CDR3 loop reads CALDRPSYEQYF. In DNA form, the CDR3 reads TGTGCCTTGGACAGACCTTCCTACGAGCAGTACTTC.

The V call is TRBV25-1, the J call TRBJ2-4; maybe TRBD2 (6 bases). Germline CDR1 and CDR2: MGHDK and SYGVNS. This CDR3 has 13 residues. Trimming removed 5 bases at V and 7 bases at J, with 12 bases between. DNA of the CDR3: TGTGCCAGCAGTTGGGGGGATTTGAACATTCAGTACTTC. Protein: CASSWGDLNIQYF.

The gene calls are TRBV28 and TRBJ1-2, with 7 bases matching TRBD1. The germline V gene encodes CDR1 MDHEN and CDR2 SYDVKM. This CDR3 contains 13 residues. The J segment lost 5 bases and the V segment lost 10 bases, leaving 10 bases of the junction unmatched. The CDR3 loop is CATSGTEFYGYTF. As DNA, the CDR3 is TGTGCCACCTCCGGGACAGAATTTTATGGCTACACCTTC.

This clone came up a few times. The chain carries TRBV28 and TRBJ2-7; perhaps TRBD1 as D (6 bases). V gave up 5 bases and J gave up 3 bases, with 17 bases separating them. Germline assignment: CDR1 MDHEN and CDR2 SYDVKM. The CDR3 extends over 15 amino acids. The CDR3 nucleotides are TGTGCCAGCAGTAAAACAGGGTTCCCGGTCTACGAGCAGTACTTC. This gives the protein CASSKTGFPVYEQYF.

V and J are TRBV7-2 and TRBJ1-5, with a possible D match to TRBD1 (5 bases). This CDR3 comprises 16 residues. Germline CDR1 and CDR2: SGHTA and FQGNSA. Trimming cost V 1 base and J 7 bases, with 17 bases left between them. CDR3 protein: CASSLDGGLVGQPQHF. CDR3 in DNA: TGTGCCAGCAGCTTAGATGGGGGACTCGTTGGACAGCCCCAGCATTTT.

A few counts support this clone. This chain joins TRBV7-2 and TRBJ2-7; D possibly corresponds to TRBD1 (6 bases). V gave up 3 bases and J gave up 4 bases, with 13 bases separating them. The CDR3 consists of 14 residues. Germline-derived CDR1 and CDR2 are SGHTA and FQGNSA. The CDR3 DNA reads as TGTGCCAGCAGCTTCCTAGGGGGAGATTACGAGCAGTACTTC. Protein: CASSFLGGDYEQYF.

This clone was counted a few times. The chain recombines TRBV6-1 with TRBJ1-2; D ambiguous. CDR3 length: 13 residues. CDR1 is MNHNS and CDR2 is SASEGT in the germline V gene. V was pared by 2 bases and J by 0 bases, with 4 bases between. CDR3: CASSETANYGYTF. CDR3 nucleotides: TGTGCCAGCAGTGAAACAGCTAACTATGGCTACACCTTC.

The genes are TRBV5-4 and TRBJ2-1; 11 positions agree with TRBD2. Germline values: CDR1 SGHNT, CDR2 YYREEE (reference sequence). The CDR3 extends over 17 amino acids. Trimming took 3 bases from V and 3 from J; bases not matched to a gene: 8. The CDR3 nucleotides are TGTGCCAGCAGCTATGGGACTAGCGGACGTTACTACAATGAGCAGTTCTTC. Encoded protein: CASSYGTSGRYYNEQFF.